Listed below are T cell receptor beta chains from one sample, sequenced in a study of blood T cell repertoires in COVID-19. This table comes from immunoSEQ multiplex PCR, and its TCRdb copy is limited to in-frame clones, with some not included. The sample includes approximately 210,000 clones, around 90% of them seen just once. Input material: peripheral blood. Receptors were obtained from a human donor in a cohort sampled during active COVID-19. The CDR3 runs from the conserved cysteine through the conserved F or W. Fields, in order: V gene, J gene, D gene, clone size, CDR3 protein, CDR3 DNA. A D gene is named only where the DNA matches it firmly. A clone size is listed for some rows: how often the clone was seen (once, few, many), or a class if it is expanded.

>TRBV28|TRBJ2-7|TRBD2|NA
CASSPPAVPGGEQYF
TGTGCCAGCAGTCCGCCCGCAGTCCCGGGGGGCGAGCAGTACTTC
>TRBV9|TRBJ2-2|NA|NA
CASSAYTGELFF
TGTGCCAGCAGCGCCTACACCGGGGAGCTGTTTTTT
>TRBV11-2|TRBJ2-5|TRBD2|NA
CASSLELAGGPGETQYF
TGTGCCAGCAGCTTAGAACTAGCGGGAGGGCCGGGGGAGACCCAGTACTTC
>TRBV9|TRBJ2-5|NA|NA
CASSVAGHFSQETQYF
TGTGCCAGCAGCGTAGCTGGACACTTCAGCCAAGAGACCCAGTACTTC
>TRBV2|TRBJ1-1|NA|once
CASTARANTEAFF
TGTGCCAGCACTGCCAGGGCTAACACTGAAGCTTTCTTT
>TRBV6-1|TRBJ2-7|NA|NA
CASSEGAHYEQYF
TGTGCCAGCAGTGAAGGGGCACACTACGAGCAGTACTTC
>TRBV6-6|TRBJ1-1|NA|NA
CASSPRDTEAFF
TGTGCCAGCAGCCCCCGGGACACTGAAGCTTTCTTT
>TRBV19|TRBJ1-5|NA|NA
CASSTQAERQPQHF
TGTGCCAGTAGTACGCAGGCAGAAAGGCAGCCCCAGCATTTT
>TRBV27|TRBJ2-7|NA|NA
CASKPMQGFEQYF
TGTGCCAGCAAGCCCATGCAGGGGTTCGAGCAGTACTTC
>TRBV9|TRBJ2-3|TRBD2|NA
CASSPPTWVAGGPGTQYF
TGTGCCAGCAGCCCACCTACGTGGGTAGCGGGGGGTCCGGGTACGCAGTATTTT